The following is a TCR beta chain sequence with its context. Antigen: not known. TCRdb's copy holds only in-frame clones and misses some; the assay was immunoSEQ multiplex PCR. Of over 95,000 clones listed, roughly 84% are singletons. These data come from a study of T cell responses to AZD1222 COVID-19 vaccine. Timing groups of about 4 and about 12 weeks for second doses were pooled. Notes on the study in general: Females outnumbered males among donors, who were mostly white British; clonal diversity was possibly underestimated. Spike regions recognized by vaccine-associated CD4 TCRs spanned the protein, led by 160-218 and 743-854. Once two AZD1222 doses were given, Spike-specific TCR breadth and depth went up.

The CDR3 has 13 residues. V gave up 0 bases and J gave up 4 bases, with 7 bases separating them. CDR1 is SGHNT, CDR2 YYREEE, per germline (reference sequence). The source of this sequence is an adult who received the AZD1222 COVID-19 vaccine. The chain uses TRBV5-4 and TRBJ1-1, with unresolved D. Source: peripheral blood, taken 28 days after the second AZD1222 dose. CDR3 region: CASSLDGVTEAFF. The CDR3 bases are TGTGCCAGCAGCTTGGACGGGGTCACTGAAGCTTTCTTT.